Listed below are T cell receptor beta chains from one sample, sequenced in a study of blood T cell repertoires in COVID-19. The data were produced by immunoSEQ multiplex PCR, yet TCRdb's version contains in-frame clones alone and is incomplete. The table records about 190,000 clones, 70% to 80% of them present only once. Material: peripheral blood. All receptors derive from a woman between 50 and 59 years old with acute or convalescent COVID-19. Both conserved end residues are part of each CDR3. Each record gives: CDR3 length, clone size, V gene, D gene, J gene, CDR3 DNA, CDR3 protein. D genes are given only for firm matches. The size of a clone is reported for some rows only, either as once, few or many, or as a class for expanded clones.

16,NA,TRBV19,TRBD2,TRBJ2-1,TGTGCCAGTAGTCCTTTATACGGGGGGACCTACAATGAGCAGTTCTTC,CASSPLYGGTYNEQFF
15,NA,TRBV5-1,NA,TRBJ1-3,TGCGCCAGCAGCTTGGGAGAGTACTCTGGAAACACCATATATTTT,CASSLGEYSGNTIYF
17,NA,TRBV5-6,TRBD1,TRBJ2-1,TGTGCCAGCAGCTTGGCCGGTTCGACAGGGGGATTCAATGAGCAGTTCTTC,CASSLAGSTGGFNEQFF
13,few,TRBV6-5,NA,TRBJ1-1,TGTGCCAGCAGTCCTCTACACAGGACTGAAGCTTTCTTT,CASSPLHRTEAFF
16,NA,TRBV27,NA,TRBJ2-3,TGTGCCAGCAGTTTATCGAGGGTGACTAGCACAGATACGCAGTATTTT,CASSLSRVTSTDTQYF
14,NA,TRBV19,TRBD2,TRBJ2-3,TGTGCCAGTCGTACTAGCGGCGGCACAGATACGCAGTATTTT,CASRTSGGTDTQYF
16,NA,TRBV30,NA,TRBJ1-1,TGTGCCTGGAGTGGGGGGGTCCGGGAAAGGGACACTGAAGCTTTCTTT,CAWSGGVRERDTEAFF
17,NA,TRBV5-6,TRBD1,TRBJ2-5,TGTGCCAGCAGCCCAATCGGACAGGGAAGACTAGAAGAGACCCAGTACTTC,CASSPIGQGRLEETQYF
14,many,TRBV18,NA,TRBJ1-5,TGTGCCAGCTCAACAGGGAGTAGCAATCAGCCCCAGCATTTT,CASSTGSSNQPQHF
14,NA,TRBV6-5,TRBD1,TRBJ1-2,TGTGCCAGCAGTTCTACCCCGACAGGGACCGGCTACACCTTC,CASSSTPTGTGYTF
12,few,TRBV19,NA,TRBJ2-1,TGTGCCAGTACGAGCTCCTACAATGAGCAGTTCTTC,CASTSSYNEQFF
17,NA,TRBV7-2,TRBD2,TRBJ2-3,TGTGCCAGCAGCCCCGGACTAGCGGGAGTGAGGACAGATACGCAGTATTTT,CASSPGLAGVRTDTQYF
13,NA,TRBV7-8,TRBD1,TRBJ1-2,TGTGCCAGCAGCCGGCGACAGGGGTATGGCTACACCTTC,CASSRRQGYGYTF
14,NA,TRBV5-5,NA,TRBJ2-5,TGTGCCAGCAGCTTGTCCTTTGTCCAAGAGACCCAGTACTTC,CASSLSFVQETQYF